Listed below are T cell receptor beta chains from one sample, sequenced in a study of quantifying T cell responses using KT2 cells. TCRdb independently ran MiXCR on the UMI-ligation and nested PCR reads; one entry per CDR3 protein. The sample holds 40,000 to 50,000 distinct CDR3 sequences, 17% seen once. The material sequenced was PBMCs spiked with cells of the T cell clone KT2. These receptor sequences come from a human donor. Each CDR3 is given with its conserved first and last residue. D genes are given only for firm matches. The size entry is marked missing in some rows and otherwise reads once, few, many or a size class.

d_call: TRBD1
clone_size: few
j_call: TRBJ1-5
v_call: TRBV27
cdr3_nt: TGTGCCAGCAGACCGGGACAGATTAGCAATCAGCCCCAGCATTTT
cdr3_aa: CASRPGQISNQPQHF

d_call: .
clone_size: .
j_call: TRBJ1-1
v_call: TRBV29-1
cdr3_nt: TGCAGCCCCAAGCGAAGCAGGGGAGGGACTGAAGCTTTCTTT
cdr3_aa: CSPKRSRGGTEAFF

d_call: .
clone_size: few
j_call: TRBJ2-1
v_call: TRBV18
cdr3_nt: TGTGCCAGCTCACCACCAGTCAGGACATCTTACAATGAGCAGTTCTTC
cdr3_aa: CASSPPVRTSYNEQFF

d_call: .
clone_size: .
j_call: TRBJ2-3
v_call: TRBV28
cdr3_nt: TGTGCCAGCAGCCCCCCGGACCGGCTCACAGATACGCAGTATTTT
cdr3_aa: CASSPPDRLTDTQYF

d_call: .
clone_size: .
j_call: TRBJ2-5
v_call: TRBV5-6
cdr3_nt: TGTGCCACAAATACTAGACTTCACGAGACCCAGTACTTC
cdr3_aa: CATNTRLHETQYF

d_call: TRBD2
clone_size: many
j_call: TRBJ2-5
v_call: TRBV7-2
cdr3_nt: TGTGCCAGCAGCCCGGGACTAGCCCTGACCGGGGGAACCCAGTACTTC
cdr3_aa: CASSPGLALTGGTQYF

d_call: TRBD2
clone_size: .
j_call: TRBJ2-2
v_call: TRBV27
cdr3_nt: TGTGCCAGCAGAGAGAGCGGGAGGGCCGGGGAGCTGTTTTTT
cdr3_aa: CASRESGRAGELFF

d_call: TRBD2
clone_size: .
j_call: TRBJ2-1
v_call: TRBV7-2
cdr3_nt: TGTGCCAGCAGCAAGTCGGTGGCTAGCGGGGGCAATGAGCAGTTCTTC
cdr3_aa: CASSKSVASGGNEQFF

d_call: TRBD2
clone_size: few
j_call: TRBJ2-3
v_call: TRBV7-8
cdr3_nt: TGTGCCAGCCTAATCGCAGCGGGAGGCATAGATACGCAGTATTTT
cdr3_aa: CASLIAAGGIDTQYF

d_call: .
clone_size: few
j_call: TRBJ2-3
v_call: TRBV12-3/TRBV12-4
cdr3_nt: TGTGCCAGCAGTTTCCCCAGGGGCTATACAGATACGCAGTATTTT
cdr3_aa: CASSFPRGYTDTQYF

d_call: .
clone_size: .
j_call: TRBJ1-5
v_call: TRBV6-1
cdr3_nt: TGTGCCAGCAGTCATGGGGTGGGGCAGGGAGGGCAGCCCCAGCATTTT
cdr3_aa: CASSHGVGQGGQPQHF

d_call: TRBD1
clone_size: few
j_call: TRBJ2-3
v_call: TRBV19
cdr3_nt: TGTGCCAGTAGCGGAACAGGGGGAGATACGCAGTATTTT
cdr3_aa: CASSGTGGDTQYF

d_call: .
clone_size: .
j_call: TRBJ1-4
v_call: TRBV16
cdr3_nt: TGTGCCAGCAGCCAATCCGTAACAGGCCCGAATGAAAAACTGTTTTTT
cdr3_aa: CASSQSVTGPNEKLFF

d_call: .
clone_size: .
j_call: TRBJ1-5
v_call: TRBV2
cdr3_nt: TGTGCCAGCAGTGAGGCATACAATCAGCCCCAGCATTTT
cdr3_aa: CASSEAYNQPQHF

d_call: TRBD1
clone_size: .
j_call: TRBJ1-4
v_call: TRBV20-1
cdr3_nt: TGCAGTGCTAGAGTTCCAGGGGGACATGAAAAACTGTTTTTT
cdr3_aa: CSARVPGGHEKLFF

d_call: .
clone_size: .
j_call: TRBJ2-3
v_call: TRBV10-2
cdr3_nt: TGCGCCAGCAGTGAGGGGGGGGGGCCGGATACGCAGTATTTT
cdr3_aa: CASSEGGGPDTQYF

d_call: TRBD1
clone_size: many
j_call: TRBJ2-1
v_call: TRBV2
cdr3_nt: TGTGCCAGCAGTGAACCCAAAACGGACAGGGACGATGAGCAGTTCTTC
cdr3_aa: CASSEPKTDRDDEQFF

d_call: TRBD2
clone_size: few
j_call: TRBJ2-7
v_call: TRBV11-1
cdr3_nt: TGTGCCAGCAGCCACGAGGGCGGGAGCATGTACGAGCAGTACTTC
cdr3_aa: CASSHEGGSMYEQYF

d_call: TRBD2
clone_size: few
j_call: TRBJ2-7
v_call: TRBV6-1
cdr3_nt: TGTGCCAGCAGTTCAGCGGGGGACTACGAGCAGTACTTC
cdr3_aa: CASSSAGDYEQYF

d_call: .
clone_size: many
j_call: TRBJ2-5
v_call: TRBV7-2
cdr3_nt: TGTGCCAGCAGCTTAGGGCAGCAAGAGACCCAGTACTTC
cdr3_aa: CASSLGQQETQYF

d_call: TRBD1
clone_size: .
j_call: TRBJ2-1
v_call: TRBV7-3
cdr3_nt: TGTGCCAGCAGTCAACCAGGGGGTGAGCAGTTCTTC
cdr3_aa: CASSQPGGEQFF

d_call: TRBD2
clone_size: many
j_call: TRBJ2-7
v_call: TRBV20-1
cdr3_nt: TGCAGTGCTAGAGTTCTAGCGGGAAACGAGCAGTACTTC
cdr3_aa: CSARVLAGNEQYF

d_call: TRBD1
clone_size: .
j_call: TRBJ1-1
v_call: TRBV6-6
cdr3_nt: TGTGCCACAAACCCTGGGACAGTGAACACTGAAGCTTTCTTT
cdr3_aa: CATNPGTVNTEAFF

d_call: TRBD1
clone_size: many
j_call: TRBJ2-5
v_call: TRBV20-1
cdr3_nt: TGCAGTCCCGACAGGGTAGAGACCCAGTACTTC
cdr3_aa: CSPDRVETQYF